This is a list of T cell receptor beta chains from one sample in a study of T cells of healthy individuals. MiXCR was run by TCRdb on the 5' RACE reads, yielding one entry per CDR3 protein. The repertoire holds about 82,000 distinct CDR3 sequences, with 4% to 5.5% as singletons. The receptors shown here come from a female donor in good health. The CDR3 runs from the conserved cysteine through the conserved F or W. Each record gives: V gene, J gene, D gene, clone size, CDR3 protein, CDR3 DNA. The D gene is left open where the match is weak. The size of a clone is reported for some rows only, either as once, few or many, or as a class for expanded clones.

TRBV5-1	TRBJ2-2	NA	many	CASSLTGSTGELFF	TGCGCCAGCAGCTTGACAGGGTCAACCGGGGAGCTGTTTTTT
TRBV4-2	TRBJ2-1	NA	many	CASSYGLLSYNEQFF	TGTGCCAGCAGCTATGGACTCCTCTCCTACAATGAGCAGTTCTTC
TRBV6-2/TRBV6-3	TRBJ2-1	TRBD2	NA	CASSYSNLAGGISYNEQFF	TGTGCCAGCAGTTACTCGAATCTAGCGGGAGGCATTTCCTACAATGAGCAGTTCTTC
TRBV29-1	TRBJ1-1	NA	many	CSSRLGGSNTEAFF	TGCAGCTCTAGGTTGGGGGGGTCGAACACTGAAGCTTTCTTT
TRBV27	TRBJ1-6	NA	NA	CASSPFPGSPLHF	TGTGCCAGCAGTCCTTTCCCCGGATCACCCCTCCACTTT
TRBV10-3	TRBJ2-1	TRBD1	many	CAISEKAGGIGEQFF	TGTGCCATCAGTGAGAAGGCAGGGGGCATTGGGGAGCAGTTCTTC
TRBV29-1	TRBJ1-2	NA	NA	CSVKRGSYGYTF	TGCAGCGTAAAAAGGGGGAGCTATGGCTACACCTTC
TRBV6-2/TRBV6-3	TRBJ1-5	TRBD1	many	CASRPPGQINQPQHF	TGTGCCAGCAGACCCCCGGGACAGATAAATCAGCCCCAGCATTTT
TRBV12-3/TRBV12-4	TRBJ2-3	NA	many	CASSPAYAATDTQYF	TGTGCCAGCAGCCCAGCTTACGCGGCCACAGATACGCAGTATTTT
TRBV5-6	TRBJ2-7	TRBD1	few	CASSLAGQGHSYEQYF	TGTGCCAGCAGCTTGGCCGGACAGGGGCACTCCTACGAGCAGTACTTC
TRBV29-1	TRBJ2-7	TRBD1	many	CSAGPVTLDRGNSYEQYF	TGCAGCGCCGGCCCCGTAACTTTAGACAGGGGTAATTCCTACGAGCAGTACTTC
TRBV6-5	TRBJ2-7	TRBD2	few	CASSYSGDYYEQYF	TGTGCCAGCAGTTACTCGGGGGACTACTACGAGCAGTACTTC
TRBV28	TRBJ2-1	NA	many	CASRILAHEQFF	TGTGCCAGCAGGATATTGGCCCATGAGCAGTTCTTC
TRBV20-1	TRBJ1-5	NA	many	CSARRLGGNQPQHF	TGCAGTGCTAGGCGATTGGGGGGAAATCAGCCCCAGCATTTT
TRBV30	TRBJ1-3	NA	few	CAWSVRWTDGNTIYF	TGTGCCTGGAGTGTACGATGGACAGATGGAAACACCATATATTTT